This is a list of T cell receptor beta chains from one sample in a study of cytomegalovirus exposure and HLA in healthy donors. Method: immunoSEQ multiplex PCR; TCRdb's copy keeps in-frame clones and lacks some. This repertoire shows approximately 170,000 clones, about 76% found once; its top ten account for 7.4%. Sequenced material: PBMCs. The origin of the receptors is a male donor in good health and CMV-seropositive. Both conserved end residues are part of each CDR3. The order of the fields is clone size, V gene, J gene, D gene, CDR3 DNA, CDR3 protein. D genes are given only for firm matches. Only some rows state a clone size, as once, few, many or a class for expanded clones.

abundance: -; v_gene: TRBV7-8; j_gene: TRBJ1-2; d_gene: -; CDR3nt: TGTGCCAGCAGCCACGGGGGGGGCTACACCTTC; CDR3aa: CASSHGGGYTF
abundance: -; v_gene: TRBV2; j_gene: TRBJ1-5; d_gene: -; CDR3nt: TGTGCCAGCAAGGAGGGGTATCAGCCCCAGCATTTT; CDR3aa: CASKEGYQPQHF
abundance: -; v_gene: TRBV30; j_gene: TRBJ2-7; d_gene: -; CDR3nt: TGTGCCTGGAGTGTGTGGCCCCGTCCCTACGAGCAGTACTTC; CDR3aa: CAWSVWPRPYEQYF
abundance: -; v_gene: TRBV29-1; j_gene: TRBJ2-7; d_gene: TRBD1; CDR3nt: TGCAGCGCTGAGACAGGGATCTACGAGCAGTACTTC; CDR3aa: CSAETGIYEQYF
abundance: -; v_gene: TRBV6-1; j_gene: TRBJ1-2; d_gene: -; CDR3nt: TGTGCCAGCAGGAGGAAGCCTCCCGATCATGGCTACACCTTC; CDR3aa: CASRRKPPDHGYTF
abundance: -; v_gene: TRBV6-4; j_gene: TRBJ2-3; d_gene: -; CDR3nt: TGTGCCAGCGGGGGGGTACAGGGAGAAAGAGATACGCAGTATTTT; CDR3aa: CASGGVQGERDTQYF
abundance: -; v_gene: TRBV6-5; j_gene: TRBJ1-5; d_gene: -; CDR3nt: TGTGCCAGCAGAGACAACCACGGCAGGGAGCATTTT; CDR3aa: CASRDNHGREHF
abundance: -; v_gene: TRBV6-5; j_gene: TRBJ1-2; d_gene: TRBD1; CDR3nt: TGTGCCAGCAGTTACTCGGTGACAGGGGATGGCTACACCTTC; CDR3aa: CASSYSVTGDGYTF
abundance: -; v_gene: TRBV11-3; j_gene: TRBJ2-3; d_gene: -; CDR3nt: TGTGCCAGCAGCCTGGGCTCGGCGGGAGATACGCAGTATTTT; CDR3aa: CASSLGSAGDTQYF
abundance: -; v_gene: TRBV6-1; j_gene: TRBJ1-2; d_gene: TRBD1; CDR3nt: TGTGCCAGCAGTGAATCGGACAGGGTGTCATGGGGCTACACCTTC; CDR3aa: CASSESDRVSWGYTF
abundance: -; v_gene: TRBV27; j_gene: TRBJ2-1; d_gene: TRBD1; CDR3nt: TGTGCCAGCGGGACAGGCATTTTCTACAATGAGCAGTTCTTC; CDR3aa: CASGTGIFYNEQFF
abundance: once; v_gene: TRBV7-9; j_gene: TRBJ2-1; d_gene: TRBD2; CDR3nt: TGTGCCAGCAGCTTAGCAATAGCGGGAGACAATGAGCAGTTCTTC; CDR3aa: CASSLAIAGDNEQFF
abundance: -; v_gene: TRBV6-5; j_gene: TRBJ2-7; d_gene: TRBD1; CDR3nt: TGTGCCAGCAGGTGGGACAGACCGTCCTACGAGCAGTACTTC; CDR3aa: CASRWDRPSYEQYF
abundance: -; v_gene: TRBV5-1; j_gene: TRBJ2-3; d_gene: TRBD2; CDR3nt: TGCGCCAGCAGCTTCCTAGCGGGGATCACAGATACGCAGTATTTT; CDR3aa: CASSFLAGITDTQYF
abundance: -; v_gene: TRBV5-6; j_gene: TRBJ1-4; d_gene: -; CDR3nt: TGTGCCAGCAGCTCGGAGGGTGCAACTAATGAAAAACTGTTTTTT; CDR3aa: CASSSEGATNEKLFF
abundance: -; v_gene: TRBV10-3; j_gene: TRBJ2-7; d_gene: -; CDR3nt: TGTGCCACGCGGGACGGAAAAAGCTCCTACGAGCAGTACTTC; CDR3aa: CATRDGKSSYEQYF
abundance: -; v_gene: TRBV5-6; j_gene: TRBJ1-6; d_gene: -; CDR3nt: TGTGCCAGCAGCCACCTTCCCTCCTCTAATAATTCACCCCTCCACTTT; CDR3aa: CASSHLPSSNNSPLHF
abundance: -; v_gene: TRBV18; j_gene: TRBJ2-5; d_gene: TRBD1; CDR3nt: TGTGCCAGCTCACCACCCAGACAGGGGAGGGAGACCCAGTACTTC; CDR3aa: CASSPPRQGRETQYF
abundance: -; v_gene: TRBV27; j_gene: TRBJ2-1; d_gene: TRBD2; CDR3nt: TGTGCCAGCAGTCCCATAGCGGGGGCCTCCCCGTACAATGAGCAGTTCTTC; CDR3aa: CASSPIAGASPYNEQFF
abundance: -; v_gene: TRBV11-3; j_gene: TRBJ2-1; d_gene: TRBD2; CDR3nt: TGTGCCAGCACCCCCGAAGCGGGGGGACTCTCCTACAATGAGCAGTTCTTC; CDR3aa: CASTPEAGGLSYNEQFF
abundance: -; v_gene: TRBV13; j_gene: TRBJ2-7; d_gene: TRBD1; CDR3nt: TGTGCCAGCAGCTGGGGACAGGGCGCCTACGAGCAGTACTTC; CDR3aa: CASSWGQGAYEQYF
abundance: once; v_gene: TRBV6-1; j_gene: TRBJ2-2; d_gene: -; CDR3nt: TGTGCCAGCAGAACCCGGCGGGCGGGGGAGCTGTTTTTT; CDR3aa: CASRTRRAGELFF
abundance: -; v_gene: TRBV18; j_gene: TRBJ1-1; d_gene: TRBD1; CDR3nt: TGTGCCAGCTCACCAGCCGGGACAGTGAACACTGAAGCTTTCTTT; CDR3aa: CASSPAGTVNTEAFF
abundance: -; v_gene: TRBV7-2; j_gene: TRBJ1-6; d_gene: -; CDR3nt: TGTGCCAGCACCTTTTCTCCCGCGGCGATCTCACCCCTCCACTTT; CDR3aa: CASTFSPAAISPLHF
abundance: -; v_gene: TRBV4-1; j_gene: TRBJ1-4; d_gene: TRBD1; CDR3nt: TGCGCCAGCAGCCAAGATACAAGGGGGCTGGAAAAACTGTTTTTT; CDR3aa: CASSQDTRGLEKLFF
abundance: -; v_gene: TRBV15; j_gene: TRBJ1-2; d_gene: TRBD1; CDR3nt: TGTGCCACCAGCAGAGAAAGAACAGGGGGGGACTATGGCTACACCTTC; CDR3aa: CATSRERTGGDYGYTF